This entry describes one TCR beta chain. Its antigen is currently not known. Base qualities are not at hand, and no much larger clone is one base apart. To demonstrate the VDJtools post-analysis software, the study profiled TCR beta repertoires from the peripheral blood of 13 young patients with multiple sclerosis. Multiple sclerosis patients were children and adolescents aged about 6 to 16 years. This entry is derived from a study of post-analysis software for immune sequencing data (dated by TCRdb to between 2014 and 2016). Background for the entire study: Disease courses on record covered relapsing-remitting, secondary progressive and progressive-relapsing multiple sclerosis, though some patients had no subtype annotation. A subset of samples was prepared in parallel using single-end sample barcoding, then pooled and co-amplified after Illumina adapter ligation. The patient repertoires were compared against approximately ten previously published healthy control repertoires obtained from donors aged roughly 6 to 28 years.

What the research found in general, with its limitations: Significantly lower normalized Chao1 diversity was found in multiple sclerosis patients than in controls, suggesting substantial peripheral T-cell clonal expansion. Roughly 5 TRBV segments, including TRBV5-6, TRBV5-1 and TRBV20-1, were significantly more frequent in patients than controls. Strong co-clustering of samples prepared in the same batch was shown by direct clustering with F measure, prompting a batch-effect correction. The multiple sclerosis patient group was slightly younger than the control group.

Library preparation was by PCR. TCRdb lists the instrument as Illumina HiSeq 2500. Unique molecular identifiers were incorporated into TCR beta cDNA libraries to reduce PCR and sequencing biases. Every 1 to 10 million input T cells yielded 500,000 or so cDNA molecules, meaning each molecule approximated one T cell. The patient libraries were prepared and sequenced with the same protocol used for the earlier healthy control dataset. Within a given batch, samples were prepared together, multiplexed and sequenced on the same HiSeq lane. Regarding the original processing steps: MIGEC was used to process the raw barcoded reads, and molecular identifier groups with only a single read were discarded before consensus assembly and CDR3 extraction. Clonotype tables were post-analysed with VDJtools, normalizing diversity by down-sampling all datasets to the smallest sample size. Repertoire overlap clustering matched CDR3 amino acid but not nucleotide sequences to correct batch-related cross-sample contamination. TCRdb redid the processing of the public reads, applying fastp at Q25 and MiXCR, and retained in-frame beta chains. Identical CDR3 protein sequences are pooled into one entry, listed with their most common genes and DNA. TCRdb's processing, not the study's, gives the V and J calls here. The sample contains more than 350,000 distinct CDR3 sequences, roughly 38% of them found a single time. The ten largest clones represent approximately 7.7% of the sample.

Including cysteine and phenylalanine, the CDR3 has 16 amino acids. Just CDR3 DNA is preserved here, 48 bases in frame from base 1. CDR1 is given as MDHEN and CDR2 as SYDVKM, both from the germline V gene. Trimming accounts for 3 bases at V and 4 bases at J, while the number of junction bases matched to no gene is 5. The V and J segments used are TRBV28 and TRBJ2-3; the junction holds 12 bases that match TRBD2. Sequencing input: blood. This TCR came from a girl aged 2 to 9 with multiple sclerosis. The CDR3 in this case is CASSLSLAGGSDTQYF. In nucleotide form, the sequence is TGTGCCAGCAGTTTGTCTCTAGCGGGGGGGTCAGATACGCAGTATTTT. Supplemented by the reference TRBV28 and TRBJ2-3 proteins around the CDR3, the complete variable domain is DVKVTQSSRYLVKRTGEKVFLECVQDMDHENMFWYRQDPGLGLRLIYFSYDVKMKEKGDIPEGYSVSREKKERFSLILESASTNQTSMYLCASSLSLAGGSDTQYFGPGTRLTVL.